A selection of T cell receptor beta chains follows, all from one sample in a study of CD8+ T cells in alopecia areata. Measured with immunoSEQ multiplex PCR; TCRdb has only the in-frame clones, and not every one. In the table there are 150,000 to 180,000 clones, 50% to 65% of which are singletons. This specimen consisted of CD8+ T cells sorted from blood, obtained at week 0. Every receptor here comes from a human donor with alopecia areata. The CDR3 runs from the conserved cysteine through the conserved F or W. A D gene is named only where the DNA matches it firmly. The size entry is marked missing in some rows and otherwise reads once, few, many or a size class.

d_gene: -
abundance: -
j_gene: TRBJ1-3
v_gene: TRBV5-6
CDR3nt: TGTGCCAGCAGCTTGGCCTCTCTGGGAATAAACACCATATATTTT
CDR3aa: CASSLASLGINTIYF

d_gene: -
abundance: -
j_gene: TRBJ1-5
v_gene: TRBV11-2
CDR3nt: TGTGCCAGCAGCTACGCCTCGGACAATCAGCCCCAGCATTTT
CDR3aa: CASSYASDNQPQHF

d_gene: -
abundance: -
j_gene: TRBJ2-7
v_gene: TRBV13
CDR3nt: TGTGCCAGCAGCTTAGCCAGGAACCGCTACGAGCAGTACTTC
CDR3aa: CASSLARNRYEQYF

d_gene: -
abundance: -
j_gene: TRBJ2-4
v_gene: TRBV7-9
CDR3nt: TGTGCCAGCAGCCCCCCATCGTTTAGGCTAGCCAAAAACATTCAGTACTTC
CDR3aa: CASSPPSFRLAKNIQYF

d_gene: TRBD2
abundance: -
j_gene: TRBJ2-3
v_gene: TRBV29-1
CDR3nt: TGCAGCGTAGCTCTGATCGGGGGGGATGGAGATACGCAGTATTTT
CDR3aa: CSVALIGGDGDTQYF

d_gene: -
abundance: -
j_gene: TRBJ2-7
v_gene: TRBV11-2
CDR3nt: TGTGCCAGCAGCTTACCTCAGTCACACTACGAGCAGTACTTC
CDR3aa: CASSLPQSHYEQYF

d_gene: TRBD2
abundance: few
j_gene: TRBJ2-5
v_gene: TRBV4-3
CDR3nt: TGCGCCAGCAGCCAAGACGGGGGGGCTTATGAGACCCAGTACTTC
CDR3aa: CASSQDGGAYETQYF

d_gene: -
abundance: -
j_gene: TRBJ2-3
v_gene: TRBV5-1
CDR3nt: TGCGCCAGCAGCTTGGACAGCACAGATACGCAGTATTTT
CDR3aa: CASSLDSTDTQYF

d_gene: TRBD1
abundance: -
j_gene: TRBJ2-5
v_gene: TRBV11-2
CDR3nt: TGTGCCAGCAGCTTAGACCCCGGTACAGGGGAAGGGACCCAGTACTTC
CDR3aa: CASSLDPGTGEGTQYF

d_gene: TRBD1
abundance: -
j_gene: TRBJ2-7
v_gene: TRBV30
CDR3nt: TGTGCCTGGAGTGAGGGACAGGGGGCGATGGGGACCTACGAGCAGTACTTC
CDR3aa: CAWSEGQGAMGTYEQYF

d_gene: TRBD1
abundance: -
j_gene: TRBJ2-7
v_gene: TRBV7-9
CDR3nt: TGTGCCAGCAGCGCAGGGGGCTACGAGCAGTACTTC
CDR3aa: CASSAGGYEQYF

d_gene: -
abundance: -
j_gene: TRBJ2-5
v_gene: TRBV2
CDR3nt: TGTGCCAGCCGAGCGAAAGGAAACCAAGAGACCCAGTACTTC
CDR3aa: CASRAKGNQETQYF

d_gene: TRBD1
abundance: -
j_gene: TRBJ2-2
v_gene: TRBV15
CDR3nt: TGTGCCACCAGCAGAGTGACAGGGGAGGCCGGGGAGCTGTTTTTT
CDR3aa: CATSRVTGEAGELFF

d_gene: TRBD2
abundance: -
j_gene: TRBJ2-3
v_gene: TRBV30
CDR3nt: TGTGCCTGGAATACCGGGACTAGCGGGTCTACAGATACGCAGTATTTT
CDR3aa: CAWNTGTSGSTDTQYF

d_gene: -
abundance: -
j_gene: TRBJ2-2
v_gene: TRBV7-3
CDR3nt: TGTGCCAGCAGCTTAGGACTGGGTGACACCGGGGAGCTGTTTTTT
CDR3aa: CASSLGLGDTGELFF

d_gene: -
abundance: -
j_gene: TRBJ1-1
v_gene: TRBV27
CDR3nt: TGTGCCAGCAGTCCCCCAGGCAGGGCCGCTTTCTTT
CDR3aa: CASSPPGRAAFF

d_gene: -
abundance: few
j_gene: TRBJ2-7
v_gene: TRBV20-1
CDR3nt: TGCAGTGCTTTGGGCTACGAGCAGTACTTC
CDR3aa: CSALGYEQYF

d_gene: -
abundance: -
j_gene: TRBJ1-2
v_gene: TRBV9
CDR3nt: TGTGCCAGCAGCCAGAATACAAAGGGGGATCGGTATGGCTACACCTTC
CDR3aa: CASSQNTKGDRYGYTF

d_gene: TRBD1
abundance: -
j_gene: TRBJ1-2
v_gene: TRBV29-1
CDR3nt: TGCAGCGTGGAAGACAGGGGGCTTGGCTACACCTTC
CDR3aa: CSVEDRGLGYTF

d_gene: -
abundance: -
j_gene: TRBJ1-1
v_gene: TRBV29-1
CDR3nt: TGCAGCGTTGAACAACCTCAAGCTTTCTTT
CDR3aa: CSVEQPQAFF

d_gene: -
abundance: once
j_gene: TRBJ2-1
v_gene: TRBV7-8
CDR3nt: TGTGCCAGCAGCTTAGTGGTCAATGAGCAGTTCTTC
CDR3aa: CASSLVVNEQFF

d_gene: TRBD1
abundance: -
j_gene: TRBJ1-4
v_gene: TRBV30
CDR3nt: TGTGCCTGGAGTGTAGACAGGGAGGACGAAAAACTGTTTTTT
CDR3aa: CAWSVDREDEKLFF

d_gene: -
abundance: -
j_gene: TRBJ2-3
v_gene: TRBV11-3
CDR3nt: TGTGCCAGCAGAATAGGGACGACTAGCACAGATACGCAGTATTTT
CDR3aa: CASRIGTTSTDTQYF

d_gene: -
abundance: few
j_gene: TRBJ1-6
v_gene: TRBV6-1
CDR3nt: TGTGCCAGCAGTGAGGAGGGAAGGTCCTATAATTCACCCCTCCACTTT
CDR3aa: CASSEEGRSYNSPLHF

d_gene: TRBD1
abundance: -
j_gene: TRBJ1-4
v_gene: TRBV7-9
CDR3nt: TGTGCCAGCAGCCCGCGGACAGGAGGGAATGAAAAACTGTTTTTT
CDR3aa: CASSPRTGGNEKLFF

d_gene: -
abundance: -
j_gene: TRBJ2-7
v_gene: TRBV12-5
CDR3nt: TGTGCTAGTGGTTTAACAGCCTACGAGCAGTACTTC
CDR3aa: CASGLTAYEQYF

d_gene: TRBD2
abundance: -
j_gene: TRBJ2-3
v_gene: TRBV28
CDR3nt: TGTGCCAGCAGTTTACCCACCGAATCCGGGACTAGCGGGGGGGCAGGTCCAGATACGCAGTATTTT
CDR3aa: CASSLPTESGTSGGAGPDTQYF

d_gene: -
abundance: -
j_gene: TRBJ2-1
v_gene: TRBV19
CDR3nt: TGTGCCAGTACCAACCCCCTGACGAGTAATGAGCAGTTCTTC
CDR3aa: CASTNPLTSNEQFF

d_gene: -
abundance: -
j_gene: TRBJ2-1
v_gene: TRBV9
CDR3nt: TGTGCCAGCAGCGTATTCGACAGCAATGAGCAGTTCTTC
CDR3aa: CASSVFDSNEQFF

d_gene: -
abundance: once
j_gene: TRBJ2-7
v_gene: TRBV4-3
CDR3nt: TGCGCCAGCAGCCAAGAAAAAGGTGAAGGCTACGAGCAGTACTTC
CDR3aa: CASSQEKGEGYEQYF

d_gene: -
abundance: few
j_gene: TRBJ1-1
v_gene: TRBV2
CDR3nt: TGTGCCAGCATAACCCCACTAGCAGCTTTCTTT
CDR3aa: CASITPLAAFF